A selection of T cell receptor beta chains follows, all from one sample in a study of Graves' ophthalmopathy and Graves' hyperthyroidism. TCRdb independently ran MiXCR on the multiplex PCR reads; one entry per CDR3 protein. Counted here are approximately 160,000 distinct CDR3 sequences, roughly 36% occurring once; the ten biggest clones make up roughly 9%. What was sequenced was peripheral blood. Source of these receptors: a man aged 30 to 39 with Graves' ophthalmopathy. CDR3s include the opening cysteine and the closing phenylalanine or tryptophan. D genes are given only for firm matches. Clone sizes are given selectively: once, few, many, or a class where the clone is expanded.

clone size: NA; J gene: TRBJ2-5; D gene: TRBD1; V gene: TRBV12-3/TRBV12-4; CDR3 DNA: TGTGCCAGCAGTACCACCCAGGCATCAGACAGGGCACGGGAGACCCAGTACTTC; CDR3 protein: CASSTTQASDRARETQYF
clone size: NA; J gene: TRBJ2-5; D gene: NA; V gene: TRBV30; CDR3 DNA: TGTGCCTGGACTCCGCTGCAGGAGACCCAGTACTTC; CDR3 protein: CAWTPLQETQYF
clone size: many; J gene: TRBJ1-5; D gene: NA; V gene: TRBV6-2/TRBV6-3; CDR3 DNA: TGTGCCAGCAGGCTGAGGAGGTCGACCCTCTTCAATCAGCCCCAGCATTTT; CDR3 protein: CASRLRRSTLFNQPQHF
clone size: many; J gene: TRBJ1-2; D gene: NA; V gene: TRBV28; CDR3 DNA: TGTGCCAGCAGTCCGACATCGACCAAGATCTATGGCTACACCTTC; CDR3 protein: CASSPTSTKIYGYTF
clone size: once; J gene: TRBJ1-2; D gene: NA; V gene: TRBV28; CDR3 DNA: TGTGCCAGCAGTTTTGACATAAATGGCTACACCTTC; CDR3 protein: CASSFDINGYTF
clone size: many; J gene: TRBJ2-5; D gene: NA; V gene: TRBV5-1; CDR3 DNA: TGCGCCAGCAGCCTTACGGCCGTATACCAAGAGACCCAGTACTTC; CDR3 protein: CASSLTAVYQETQYF
clone size: many; J gene: TRBJ2-7; D gene: TRBD2; V gene: TRBV28; CDR3 DNA: TGTGCCAGCAGACCAAGCGGGAGGACCTACGAGCAGTACTTC; CDR3 protein: CASRPSGRTYEQYF
clone size: many; J gene: TRBJ1-1; D gene: TRBD1; V gene: TRBV4-3; CDR3 DNA: TGCGCCAGCAGCCCGGACAGGCTCAACACTGAAGCTTTCTTT; CDR3 protein: CASSPDRLNTEAFF
clone size: many; J gene: TRBJ2-5; D gene: NA; V gene: TRBV28; CDR3 DNA: TGTGCCAGCAGCTTTTTAACAGGGCCGAAAGAGACCCAGTACTTC; CDR3 protein: CASSFLTGPKETQYF
clone size: NA; J gene: TRBJ2-2; D gene: NA; V gene: TRBV7-3; CDR3 DNA: TGTGCCAGCAGCTTAGTAGGGACCACCGGGGAGCTGTTTTTT; CDR3 protein: CASSLVGTTGELFF
clone size: few; J gene: TRBJ1-1; D gene: NA; V gene: TRBV11-2; CDR3 DNA: TGTGCCAGCAGTTCCGCAGGACACATCTTTAGGACTGAAGCTTTCTTT; CDR3 protein: CASSSAGHIFRTEAFF